The 13 T cell receptor beta chains listed next were all sequenced from one sample in a study of T cells in AML relapse after transplant. Instead of multiplex PCR, a modified RACE PCR amplified TCR alpha and beta from RNA. From the PCR reads, TCRdb called clonotypes with MiXCR, one entry per CDR3 protein. The sample lists 900 to 1,300 distinct CDR3 sequences; under 20% were seen once. The sequencing sample was made of bone marrow. The receptors shown here come from a human donor in good health.

This clonotype is large (0.1 to 1%) within its sample. This sequence joins TRBV20-1 and TRBJ2-5; D possibly corresponds to TRBD2 (6 bases). Per the germline V gene, CDR1 is DFQATT and CDR2 is SNEGSKA (reference sequence). V gave up 1 base and J gave up 3 bases, with 6 bases separating them. This CDR3 is built from 12 residues. CDR3 nucleotide sequence: TGCAGTGCTAGAGCGGGGGAAGAGACCCAGTACTTC. It is translated as CSARAGEETQYF.

This clonotype is medium-sized (0.01 to 0.1%). The chain links TRBV7-9 to TRBJ2-7; 7 bases agree with TRBD1. CDR1 SEHNR and CDR2 FQNEAQ come from the germline V gene (reference sequence). Trimming took 5 bases from V and 7 from J; bases not matched to a gene: 11. The CDR3 spans 14 residues. The CDR3 region has the DNA TGTGCCAGCAGCGCTCCGGGACAGCGAGGGGAGCAGTACTTC. Its protein product is CASSAPGQRGEQYF.

By share of the sample, this clonotype is medium-sized. The chain is built from TRBV15 and TRBJ2-5, with D possibly being TRBD1 or TRBD2 (5 bases each). The V end was cut by 1 base, the J end by 5 bases, with 11 bases between. This CDR3 is 14 amino acids long. CDR1 and CDR2 (germline): LNHNV, YYDKDF (reference sequence). The CDR3: CATSRGGDGETQYF. In DNA, the CDR3 is TGTGCCACCAGCAGAGGTGGGGACGGGGAGACCCAGTACTTC.

This clonotype qualifies as large. The chain is built from TRBV7-2 and TRBJ2-2; D perhaps matches TRBD2 (6 bases). CDR1 SGHTA and CDR2 FQGNSA come from the germline V gene. Trimming shortened V by 3 bases and J by 6 bases, and 11 bases separated the two germline ends. CDR3 length: 14 residues. DNA for the CDR3: TGTGCCAGCAGCTTCCGGCGGGGTTCCGGGGAGCTGTTTTTT. It yields the protein CASSFRRGSGELFF.

Sample share makes this clonotype large. The chain has TRBV3-1 and TRBJ2-3, with 13 bases matching TRBD2. The CDR3 is made up of 14 amino acids. The germline gives CDR1 LGHDT, CDR2 YNNKEL (reference sequence). Losses at the gene ends were 6 bases for V and 4 bases for J; bases not matched to a gene: 1. The CDR3 protein is CASRLAGGPDTQYF. Written as DNA, the CDR3 is TGTGCCAGCAGACTAGCGGGGGGGCCAGATACGCAGTATTTT.

By its share, this clonotype is medium-sized. This chain uses TRBV4-2 with TRBJ1-1; TRBD1 agrees at 11 bases. The CDR3 consists of 16 residues. The germline V gene encodes CDR1 LGHNA and CDR2 YNFKEQ. J gave up 3 bases and V 0 bases, and 3 bases lay outside the gene matches. Here the CDR3 DNA reads TGTGCCAGCAGCCAAGAAGAGGGACAGGGGGACACTGAAGCTTTCTTT. Amino acids: CASSQEEGQGDTEAFF.

In its sample, this clonotype is large. V gene TRBV11-1 combines with J gene TRBJ2-7; the D gene could be TRBD1 or TRBD2 (5 bases each). CDR1 SGHAT and CDR2 FQDESV come from the germline V gene (reference sequence). V was trimmed by 3 bases and J by 2 bases, leaving 11 bases between them. The CDR3 totals 14 residues. The CDR3 nucleotides are TGTGCCAGCAGCTTCGGGACCCAAGCCTACGAGCAGTACTTC. This sequence encodes CASSFGTQAYEQYF.

This clonotype is labeled as medium-sized. The V gene is TRBV4-1, the J gene TRBJ1-1; D may be TRBD1 (5 bases). V was trimmed by 7 bases and J by 3 bases, leaving 15 bases between them. Germline CDR1 MGHRA, CDR2 YSYEKL. This CDR3 region has 14 residues. The CDR3 coding sequence is TGCGCCAGCACAGGGCAGGCCCTGGACACTGAAGCTTTCTTT. Its protein product is CASTGQALDTEAFF.

This clonotype is judged large. The gene calls are TRBV2 and TRBJ1-2, with a tentative D call TRBD1 (5 bases). The V end lost 1 base, the J end lost 5 bases, and 8 bases lay between the germline ends. Germline V gene lookup returns CDR1 SNHLY and CDR2 FYNNEI. The CDR3 consists of 13 residues. The chain's CDR3 is CASSEVTVYGYTF. CDR3 DNA: TGTGCCAGCAGTGAAGTGACAGTATATGGCTACACCTTC.

By share, this clonotype ranks as medium-sized. The chain is built from TRBV7-9 and TRBJ1-1; D is unresolved. Trimming took 0 bases from V and 1 from J, leaving 9 bases between them. This CDR3 has 15 amino acids. CDR1 and CDR2 (germline): SEHNR, FQNEAQ (reference sequence). CDR3 DNA sequence: TGTGCCAGCAGCTTAGCGCTAGGCGAGAACACTGAAGCTTTCTTT. Amino acid sequence: CASSLALGENTEAFF.

The chain couples TRBV29-1 to TRBJ1-2; 9 bases match TRBD1. This CDR3 comprises 13 residues. J was trimmed by 8 bases and V by 3 bases; bases with no gene match: 7. Germline CDR1 and CDR2: SQVTM and ANQGSEA. The CDR3 DNA follows: TGCAGCGTTGAGGGCGGGACAGGGCGCGGCTACACCTTC. Translated: CSVEGGTGRGYTF.

This clonotype is labeled medium-sized. Written as DNA, the CDR3 is TGTGCCACCAGCCCCCAGGGGACCGGGGAGCTGTTTTTT. This sequence encodes CATSPQGTGELFF. V and J are TRBV24-1 and TRBJ2-2, with D perhaps TRBD1 (6 bases). Germline V gives CDR1 KGHDR, CDR2 SFDVKD. This CDR3 is 13 amino acids long. V was clipped by 7 bases and J by 5 bases, with 10 bases between them.

This clonotype is deemed large. V gene TRBV14 combines with J gene TRBJ1-1, with a possible D match to TRBD1 (5 bases). CDR3 length: 18 residues. Per germline, CDR1 SGHDN and CDR2 FVKESK. V shed 3 bases and J shed 7 bases, with 27 bases lying between them. The CDR3 region has the DNA TGTGCCAGCAGCCATATCCAGAATAGTGGGGGGAGGTTAAGTGAAGCTTTCTTT. Encoded protein: CASSHIQNSGGRLSEAFF.